This TCR beta chain was captured in a study of cytomegalovirus exposure and HLA in healthy donors. The table came from immunoSEQ multiplex PCR; TCRdb's copy has only in-frame clones and leaves some out. The sample includes around 250,000 clones, around 89% of them seen just once. Study results and limitations: Accounts indicate the classifier identified cytomegalovirus status with strong specificity and sensitivity. A list of around 160 TCR beta chains associated with cytomegalovirus was given.

CDR1 is MDHEN and CDR2 is SYDVKM in the germline V gene. There are 15 residues in the CDR3. V shed 4 bases and J 3 bases; nucleotides not matched to a gene: 6. About this clone itself: Its antigen is still unknown.

This chain links TRBV28 with TRBJ2-7; 10 nucleotides line up with TRBD1. Material for sequencing was PBMCs. The receptor was derived from a woman aged 18 to 35 in good health and CMV-seronegative. CDR3 loop: CASSSGTGEGYEQYV. The CDR3 coding sequence is TGTGCCAGCAGTTCCGGGACAGGGGAGGGCTACGAGCAGTACGTC.